The clone carrying this T cell receptor (beta chain) was seen only once. This sample is part of a study of CD8 T cells in Susac syndrome. TCR beta sequencing covered blood CD8+ and CD4+ T cells. CDR3 length: 15 residues. CDR1 and CDR2 from the germline V gene are KGHSH and LQKENI. Trimming removed 4 bases from V and 2 bases from J, with 15 bases in between. When the RNA was reverse transcribed, random hexamers were used with an input of about 0.45 to 1 ug. TCRdb reprocessed the immunoSEQ multiplex PCR reads via MiXCR and lists one record per CDR3 protein. The repertoire holds around 160,000 distinct CDR3 sequences, with over 85% as singletons.

The specimen sequenced was CD4+ T cells from PBMCs. The receptor was isolated from a human donor in good health. This rearrangement joins TRBV18 to TRBJ2-7; TRBD2 might be the D (5 bases). The CDR3 DNA is TGTGCCAGCTCACGAGATGAGGGTTATCCCTACGAGCAGTACTTC. It encodes CASSRDEGYPYEQYF.